This paragraph covers one T cell receptor beta chain sequence. Its cognate antigen has yet to be identified. No quality values exist for individual bases; no much larger clone is one base distant. These data come from a study of blood T cell repertoires in COVID-19 (TCRdb year 2020). Turning to the overall study: Samples covering the acute and convalescent phases of COVID-19 were provided by collaborators in the United States, Italy and Spain. The material from the prospective study consisted of cDNA or gDNA derived from T cells, B-cell-depleted T cells, or PBMCs. The dataset comprised deeply sampled blood TCRbeta repertoires from subjects exposed to, actively infected with, or recovered from COVID-19. The repertoires were released in a freely available public database intended as a resource for research on the immune response to SARS-CoV-2. The samples were drawn from two sources: the first 160 participants of the ongoing ImmuneRACE study, and over 950 subjects contributed by 6 global collaborators. A de-identified subject ID, COVID-19 status, age in years and sex were almost always included in the sample metadata. Where HLA class I and class II types were available, the types were taken from metadata supplied by the sample provider, not from assay-based typing.

Study-wide findings and limitations: The quantity of clinical and demographic metadata differed by source and by participant and was supplied without curation.

The CDR3 has 15 amino acids, counting the end cysteine and phenylalanine. The sequence is cut down to CDR3 DNA, 45 bases in frame from base 1. Relative to germline, V is 4 bases shorter and J is 4 bases shorter, with 13 bases between their ends. The CDR1 and CDR2 encoded by the germline V gene are LGHNA and YNFKEQ. The immunoSEQ Assay, a bias-controlled multiplex PCR, was used to amplify TCRbeta CDR3 regions from genomic DNA. Regarding the original processing steps: The number of nucleated cells in each sample was estimated by amplification of reference gene primers within the assay. Sequence reads were collapsed and filtered to measure the absolute abundance of every unique TCRbeta CDR3 rearrangement. Productive Simpson clonality was computed per sample as the square root of Simpson's diversity index over productive rearrangements. In its TCRdb copy, this immuneACCESS table keeps in-frame sequences only and misses some clones. Where compared with another copy, unresolved V genes explain less than half of these, and the others have no known cause. That table furnishes V, J and clone size, whereas the DNA furnished D and trimming. This sample comprises approximately 290,000 clones, approximately 86% of them detected only once. Of the sample, 0.85% to 0.9% is held by the ten largest clones.

One collaborating source in Seattle enrolled patients while the patients were actively infected and followed the patients over time throughout the course of disease. Collaborating institutions collected whole blood in K2EDTA tubes following their own protocols. For TCRbeta analysis, collaborator samples were shipped as frozen whole blood, as isolated PBMCs, or as DNA extracted from either sample type. The chain was built from TRBV4-2 and TRBJ2-2; matching of 6 bases hints at TRBD2 as the D gene. This receptor was obtained from a human donor with COVID-19, enrolled during active disease. The donor label of this sample is uncertain. The sample taken for sequencing was peripheral blood. Read as DNA, the sequence is TGTGCCAGCAGCCTCGGGACTCAGGGCACCGGGGAGCTGTTTTTT. It encodes CASSLGTQGTGELFF.